This TCR beta chain was identified in a study of blood T cell repertoires in COVID-19. Study-wide background: Sites across the United States, Italy and Spain contributed samples from acute and convalescent COVID-19. T cells, B-cell-depleted T cells, or PBMCs provided the cDNA or gDNA that served as material.

CDR3 length equals 17 residues. Germline V gene data show CDR1 as SGHAT and CDR2 as FQNNGV. The V segment lost 5 bases and the J segment 2 bases; nucleotides outside the gene matches: 14. Original data processing: Amplifying reference gene primers gave estimates of nucleated cell counts. The protocol was immunoSEQ multiplex PCR, while the TCRdb copy is restricted to in-frame clones and leaves out a portion. That table furnishes V, J and clone size, whereas the DNA furnished D and trimming. This table has roughly 300,000 clones, about 89% appearing once. Sequencing was carried out using peripheral blood. The TCR sequence derives from a man between 18 and 29 years old who had recovered from COVID-19. The J gene is TRBJ1-1, the V gene TRBV11-2, with TRBD1 matching over 7 bases. The CDR3 DNA is TGTGCCAGCAGCCTCACGGGGACAGTCTCTTTCAACACTGAAGCTTTCTTT. Translating gives CASSLTGTVSFNTEAFF.